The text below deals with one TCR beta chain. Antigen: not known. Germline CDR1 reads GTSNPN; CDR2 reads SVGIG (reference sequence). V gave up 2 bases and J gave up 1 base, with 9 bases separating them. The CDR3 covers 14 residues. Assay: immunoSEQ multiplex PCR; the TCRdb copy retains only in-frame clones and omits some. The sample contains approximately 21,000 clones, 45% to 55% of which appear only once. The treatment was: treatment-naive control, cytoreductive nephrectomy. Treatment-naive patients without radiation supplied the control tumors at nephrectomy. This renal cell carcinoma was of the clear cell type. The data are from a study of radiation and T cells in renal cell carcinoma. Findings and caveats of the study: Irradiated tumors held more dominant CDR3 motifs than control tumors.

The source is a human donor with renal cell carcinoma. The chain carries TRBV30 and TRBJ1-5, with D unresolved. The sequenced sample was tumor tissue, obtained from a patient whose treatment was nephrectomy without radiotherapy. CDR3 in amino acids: CAWSNGLSNQPQHF. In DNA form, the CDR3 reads TGTGCCTGGAGTAACGGTTTAAGCAATCAGCCCCAGCATTTT.